This T cell receptor beta chain was observed in a study of cytomegalovirus exposure and HLA in healthy donors. Study in general: Of all 400 or so donors who were genotyped, around 79% belonged to the Caucasian-associated ancestry cluster.

Donors consisted of healthy bone marrow donors. Germline V lookup: CDR1 GTSNPN, CDR2 SVGIG (reference sequence). The CDR3 consists of 15 residues. V shed 4 bases, J shed 8 bases, and the junction held 7 bases outside the gene matches. This clone turned up a few times. As yet, its antigen is unknown. Study results and caveats: Differences between HLA loci emerged in a later analysis of TCR association rates, with DRB1 most and HLA-C fewest. HLA restriction was apparent for most CMV-associated TCR beta chains in a later analysis.

Amplification used 60 Vbeta primers and 13 Jbeta primers. Using immunoSEQ multiplex PCR, the repertoire was profiled, and TCRdb retains in-frame clones only, with some absent. The profile shows 150,000 to 200,000 clones, 60% to 75% of them singletons. The chain is built from TRBV30 and TRBJ1-6; 11 bases map to TRBD1. Source material: PBMCs. The source of this sequence is a woman between 50 and 59 years old in good health and CMV-seropositive. The CDR3 DNA reads TGTGCCTGGACCCTCGGACAGGGGGCTTATTCACCCCTCCACTTT. Protein product: CAWTLGQGAYSPLHF.